This T cell receptor beta chain was sequenced in a study of T-cell reconstitution after alpha-beta-depleted transplantation in children. Using unique molecular identifiers, the investigators prepared the TCRbeta library. TCRdb re-called the PCR reads with MiXCR, one entry per CDR3 protein. Of a few hundred thousand distinct CDR3 sequences listed, approximately 10% are singletons. The sample here was PBMCs from the stem cell graft donor, taken from the stem cell graft. The source is a human donor who donated a stem cell graft to a child with acute lymphoblastic leukemia.

CDR3 amino acids: CASSGTSEGLTIQYF. The CDR3 DNA is TGCGCCAGCAGCGGGACCTCCGAGGGGCTCACCATTCAGTACTTC. The chain carries TRBV5-1 and TRBJ2-4, with D perhaps given as TRBD1 or TRBD2 (5 bases each). V shed 4 bases and J shed 9 bases, with 20 bases lying between them. This CDR3 has 15 amino acids. Germline V gives CDR1 SGHRS, CDR2 YFSETQ.